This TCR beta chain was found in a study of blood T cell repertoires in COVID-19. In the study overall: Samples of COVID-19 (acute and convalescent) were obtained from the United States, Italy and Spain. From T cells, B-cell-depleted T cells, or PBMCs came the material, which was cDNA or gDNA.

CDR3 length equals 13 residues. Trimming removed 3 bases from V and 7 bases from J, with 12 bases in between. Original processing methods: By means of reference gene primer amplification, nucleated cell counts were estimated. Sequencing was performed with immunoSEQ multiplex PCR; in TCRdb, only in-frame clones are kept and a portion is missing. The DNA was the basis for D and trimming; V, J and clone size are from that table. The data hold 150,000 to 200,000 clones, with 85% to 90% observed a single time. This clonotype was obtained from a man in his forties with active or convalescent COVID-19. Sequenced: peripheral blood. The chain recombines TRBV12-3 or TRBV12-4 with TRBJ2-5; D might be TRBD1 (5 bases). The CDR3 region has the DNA TGTGCCAGCAGTTTTAGGGGCGTTGGGACCCAGTACTTC. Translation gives CASSFRGVGTQYF.